This T cell receptor beta chain was observed in a study of Graves' ophthalmopathy and Graves' hyperthyroidism. Study overall: Untreated patients at initial diagnosis provided peripheral blood.

The study excluded patients with other autoimmune diseases, uncontrolled infections, pregnancy or lactation. The table lists this clonotype with many counts. Antigen unknown. Amplifying from RNA transcripts, the study obtained TCR beta CDR3 regions. The first round was an RT-PCR with HTBI primers, and the second round was a multiplex PCR. TCRdb itself ran the multiplex PCR reads through MiXCR, one entry per CDR3 protein. The repertoire consists of hundreds of thousands of distinct CDR3 sequences, with around a fifth occurring once and the leading ten covering around 3.1%. CDR3 length equals 19 residues. Germline V gene lookup returns CDR1 MGHRA and CDR2 YSYEKL. V was pared by 0 bases and J by 1 base, with 11 bases of the junction left unmatched. Study results and caveats: Among thyroid clonotypes expanded above 0.001 frequency, most also appeared in blood. The model predicted ophthalmopathy progression with 70.59% sensitivity and around 72% specificity.

The rearrangement links TRBV4-1 to TRBJ2-4; 8 bases are shared with TRBD1. Input material: peripheral blood. The receptor was derived from a woman under 30 with stable Graves' hyperthyroidism. DNA for the CDR3: TGCGCCAGCAGCCAAGATAGGCACAGGGGGTTTTGGGCCAAAAACATTCAGTACTTC. It specifies CASSQDRHRGFWAKNIQYF.